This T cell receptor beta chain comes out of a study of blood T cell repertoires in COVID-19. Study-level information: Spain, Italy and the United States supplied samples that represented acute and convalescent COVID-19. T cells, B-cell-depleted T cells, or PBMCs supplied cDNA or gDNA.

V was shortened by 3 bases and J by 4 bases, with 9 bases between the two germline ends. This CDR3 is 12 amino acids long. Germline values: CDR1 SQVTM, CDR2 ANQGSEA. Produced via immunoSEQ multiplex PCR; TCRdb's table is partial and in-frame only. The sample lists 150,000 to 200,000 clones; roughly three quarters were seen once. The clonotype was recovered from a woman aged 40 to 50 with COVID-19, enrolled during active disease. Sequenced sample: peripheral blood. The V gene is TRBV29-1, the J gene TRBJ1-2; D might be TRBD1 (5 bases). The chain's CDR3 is CSVDRERYGYTF. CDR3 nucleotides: TGCAGCGTTGACAGGGAACGCTATGGCTACACCTTC.